This T cell receptor beta chain was profiled in a study of T cell responses to AZD1222 COVID-19 vaccine. Study context: Pooled together were second doses at about 4 or about 12 weeks.

Repertoires were generated with immunoSEQ multiplex PCR, while TCRdb's copy carries only in-frame clones and drops some. Among roughly 130,000 clones, roughly nine tenths were seen once, and the ten largest hold approximately 2.8%. Whole-study results and caveats: The donors showed a predominance of white British ancestry and of females, with possible underestimation of clonal diversity.

Points on this clone: Its cognate antigen is unknown.

This sample comprised peripheral blood, obtained on day 0 of AZD1222 vaccination. The source is an adult in good health.

The CDR3 region is CAWPRSDRGHRGYTF. In nucleotides, the CDR3 is TGTGCCTGGCCCAGATCCGACAGGGGTCATCGTGGCTACACCTTC. The chain carries TRBV30 and TRBJ1-2, with 8 bases identical to TRBD1. Trimming at V came to 5 bases and at J to 7 bases, leaving 15 bases not matched to a gene. The CDR3 is 15 residues long. The V gene's germline CDR1 is GTSNPN and CDR2 SVGIG (reference sequence).